The 30 T cell receptor beta chains presented below share a single source sample, sequenced in a study of blood T cell repertoires in COVID-19. TCRdb's table, derived via immunoSEQ multiplex PCR, lists solely in-frame clones and lacks some. Of over 200,000 clones listed, around 80% are singletons. The sequenced sample was PBMCs or T cells enriched from blood (not recorded which). Receptors were obtained from a man in his 60s who had recovered from COVID-19.

J is TRBJ1-6 and V is TRBV6-5, with TRBD1 matching 7 bases. This CDR3 spans 15 amino acids. J lost 11 bases, V lost 0 bases, and 7 bases had no gene match. Germline V gene sequence: CDR1 MNHEY, CDR2 SVGAGI. This chain's CDR3 is CASSYSSGRGTPLHF. Here the CDR3 DNA reads TGTGCCAGCAGTTACTCCTCGGGCAGGGGGACACCCCTCCACTTT.

This clone came up a few times. This chain connects TRBV5-1 to TRBJ2-2, with D unresolved. The length of the CDR3 is 16 residues. Deletions cut 0 bases from V and 0 bases from J, with 9 bases between. Germline CDR1 reads SGHRS; CDR2 reads YFSETQ. CDR3 nucleotide sequence: TGCGCCAGCAGCTTGGCTTCTAGTGCGAACACCGGGGAGCTGTTTTTT. This translates into CASSLASSANTGELFF.

The rearrangement uses TRBV18 and TRBJ1-5; 10 positions match TRBD1. Unmatched junction bases numbered 2, after V lost 2 bases and J lost 7 bases. Germline V gives CDR1 KGHSH, CDR2 LQKENI. The CDR3 spans 14 residues. The CDR3 DNA is TGTGCCAGCTCACCAGGGACAGGGGCACAGCCCCAGCATTTT. Translating it yields CASSPGTGAQPQHF.

V and J are TRBV5-6 and TRBJ1-6, with TRBD1 as a possible D gene (5 bases). The germline CDR1 and CDR2 sequences are SGHDT and YYEEEE. Trimming removed 5 bases at V and 9 bases at J, with 24 bases between. The CDR3 totals 17 residues. This CDR3 is CASSSPPAAGFVSPLHF. CDR3 DNA: TGTGCCAGCAGTTCCCCACCCGCGGCAGGGTTTGTTTCACCCCTCCACTTT.

The chain joins TRBV19 to TRBJ1-1; D ambiguous. CDR1 is LNHDA, CDR2 SQIVND, per germline (reference sequence). V lost 7 bases to trimming and J lost 4 bases, with 16 bases between them. CDR3 size: 14 residues. The CDR3 coding sequence is TGTGCCAGTACCAAAGGCGGGTTGGGCACTGAAGCTTTCTTT. This translates into CASTKGGLGTEAFF.

The chain has TRBV19 and TRBJ1-2; D gene unclear. Germline V CDR1 and CDR2: LNHDA, SQIVND (reference sequence). The CDR3 totals 15 residues. Trimming took 6 bases from V and 2 from J, leaving 16 bases between them. DNA of the CDR3: TGTGCCAGTAGGGCAGCTATGGGAGGCAACTATGGCTACACCTTC. Amino acid sequence: CASRAAMGGNYGYTF.

V gene TRBV25-1 combines with J gene TRBJ1-2, with 9 bases matching TRBD1. In germline, CDR1 is MGHDK, CDR2 SYGVNS. Trimming at V came to 1 base and at J to 7 bases, leaving 1 base not matched to a gene. The CDR3 consists of 13 residues. The CDR3 here is CASSEWTGVGYTF. In DNA form, the CDR3 reads TGTGCCAGCAGTGAATGGACAGGGGTTGGCTACACCTTC.

The chain has TRBV5-1 and TRBJ2-7; D is unresolved. The germline V and J ends were trimmed by 0 bases and 3 bases, with 10 bases remaining between them. The CDR3 consists of 14 residues. Germline V gene sequence: CDR1 SGHRS, CDR2 YFSETQ. CDR3 in DNA: TGCGCCAGCAGCTTGGTGGGCAGTAACTACGAGCAGTACTTC. Translation gives CASSLVGSNYEQYF.

The chain couples TRBV7-9 to TRBJ1-4, with a weak D call TRBD1 (5 bases). CDR3 size: 15 residues. V was clipped by 5 bases and J by 0 bases, with 10 bases between them. Germline-derived CDR1 and CDR2 are SEHNR and FQNEAQ (reference sequence). CDR3 DNA: TGTGCCAGCAGCGTAGACAGAACAACTAATGAAAAACTGTTTTTT. Translated: CASSVDRTTNEKLFF.

The chain recombines TRBV27 with TRBJ1-6; TRBD1 matches 11 bases. The germline V gene has CDR1 MNHEY and CDR2 SMNVEV (reference sequence). This CDR3 region has 15 residues. Unmatched junction bases numbered 7, after V lost 5 bases and J lost 10 bases. As DNA, the CDR3 is TGTGCCAGCAGTCTCCGGGACAGGGGGAACTCACCCCTCCACTTT. Translation: CASSLRDRGNSPLHF.

The count of this clone is one. J is TRBJ2-4 and V is TRBV7-2, with D perhaps matching TRBD1 (5 bases). The CDR3 runs to 13 residues. Germline values: CDR1 SGHTA, CDR2 FQGNSA. Trimming cost V 4 bases and J 8 bases, with 12 bases left between them. The CDR3 loop is CASSSGQSDIQYF. CDR3 sequence (DNA): TGTGCCAGCAGCTCCGGACAATCAGACATTCAGTACTTC.

This clone was recorded a few times. The chain is built from TRBV6-2 or TRBV6-3 and TRBJ2-6; D may be TRBD2 (5 bases). V lost 5 bases and J 0 bases, leaving 8 bases between the germline ends. CDR1 MNHEY and CDR2 SVGEGT come from the germline V gene. This CDR3 comprises 15 residues. The CDR3 DNA reads TGTGCCAGCAGTGAGGAGGACTCTGGGGCCAACGTCCTGACTTTC. The encoded protein is CASSEEDSGANVLTF.

The chain joins TRBV19 to TRBJ2-3; possibly TRBD1 for D (6 bases). Germline V gene lookup returns CDR1 LNHDA and CDR2 SQIVND (reference sequence). V lost 9 bases and J 5 bases, leaving 15 bases between the germline ends. The CDR3 consists of 13 residues. CDR3 nucleotide sequence: TGTGCCAGCCGCCTGGGGGCAGGAGATACGCAGTATTTT. It specifies CASRLGAGDTQYF.

This clone was observed a single time. V and J are TRBV4-1 and TRBJ2-2; D gene ambiguous. Deletions cut 0 bases from V and 5 bases from J, with 10 bases between. The CDR3 sequence is 15 residues long. Germline V gene data show CDR1 as MGHRA and CDR2 as YSYEKL. The CDR3 loop is CASSQELRETGELFF. The CDR3 DNA is TGCGCCAGCAGCCAAGAACTCCGAGAGACCGGGGAGCTGTTTTTT.

The chain carries TRBV4-1 and TRBJ2-5, with 11 bases identical to TRBD2. The V segment lost 0 bases and the J segment 5 bases; nucleotides outside the gene matches: 11. Germline V gene lookup returns CDR1 MGHRA and CDR2 YSYEKL. CDR3 size: 18 residues. The DNA for the CDR3 is TGCGCCAGCAGCCAAGATTTCCTAGCGGGGGGCCGTTCGGAGACCCAGTACTTC. The encoded protein is CASSQDFLAGGRSETQYF.

This sequence joins TRBV9 and TRBJ2-3, with no clear D. The germline CDR1 and CDR2 sequences are SGDLS and YYNGEE. This CDR3 has 13 amino acids. Trimming pared 1 base from V and 4 bases from J, leaving 7 bases between. This CDR3 reads CASSVTFPDTQYF. CDR3 DNA sequence: TGTGCCAGCAGCGTAACATTTCCAGATACGCAGTATTTT.

This chain joins TRBV9 and TRBJ1-2; 10 nucleotides match TRBD1. The CDR3 contains 17 residues. CDR1 is SGDLS and CDR2 is YYNGEE in the germline V gene. With V trimmed by 4 bases and J by 6 bases, 15 bases remained unmatched. CDR3: CASSPRSLPGQGHGYTF. The CDR3 coding sequence is TGTGCCAGCAGCCCCCGCTCCCTCCCGGGACAGGGGCATGGCTACACCTTC.

J is TRBJ1-6 and V is TRBV27; D is uncertain. The germline V gene encodes CDR1 MNHEY and CDR2 SMNVEV (reference sequence). The CDR3 is made up of 16 amino acids. V was pared by 4 bases and J by 10 bases, with 20 bases between. The CDR3 DNA is TGTGCCAGCAGTTCCCGTGGTGCGGGGAGAGACTCACCCCTCCACTTT. Residues: CASSSRGAGRDSPLHF.

This rearrangement joins TRBV7-2 to TRBJ1-5; 7 nucleotides agree with TRBD1. In germline, CDR1 is SGHTA, CDR2 FQGNSA. The V gene end was trimmed by 1 base and the J gene end by 5 bases; junction bases not matched to a gene: 5. The CDR3 loop spans 15 amino acids. CDR3 sequence: CASSLGGGGDQPQHF. The CDR3 nucleotides are TGTGCCAGCAGCTTAGGAGGGGGCGGGGATCAGCCCCAGCATTTT.

The rearrangement joins TRBV13 to TRBJ2-6; 9 nucleotides agree with TRBD1. The ends lost 1 base at V and 4 bases at J; junction bases unmatched: 5. From germline, CDR1 is PRHDT and CDR2 FYEKMQ (reference sequence). CDR3 size: 17 residues. The CDR3 DNA sequence: TGTGCCAGCAGCTTAGCACAGGGGGCTTCAGGGGCCAACGTCCTGACTTTC. It encodes CASSLAQGASGANVLTF.

This clone has only one observation. This chain joins TRBV24-1 and TRBJ2-5; maybe TRBD1 (5 bases). This CDR3 region has 12 residues. V shed 5 bases and J shed 7 bases, with 10 bases lying between them. Germline V lookup: CDR1 KGHDR, CDR2 SFDVKD. The CDR3 sequence: CATSGHTGTQYF. CDR3 bases: TGTGCCACCAGTGGTCACACAGGGACCCAGTACTTC.

This clone was counted only a few times. The gene calls are TRBV6-2 or TRBV6-3 and TRBJ2-7; tentatively, D is TRBD1 (6 bases). Trimming removed 2 bases at V and 7 bases at J, with 15 bases between. CDR3 length: 14 residues. Per the germline V gene, CDR1 is MNHEY and CDR2 is SVGEGT. CDR3 sequence: CASSYGGLPVEQYF. Here the CDR3 DNA reads TGTGCCAGCAGTTACGGGGGCCTCCCTGTGGAGCAGTACTTC.

The chain employs TRBV5-6 and TRBJ1-6; TRBD1 might be the D (6 bases). Germline CDR1 is SGHDT and CDR2 is YYEEEE. This CDR3 comprises 15 residues. Deletions cut 0 bases from V and 7 bases from J, with 11 bases between. CDR3 bases: TGTGCCAGCAGCTTGGGGGGGCTGGGAAATTCACCCCTCCACTTT. Protein: CASSLGGLGNSPLHF.

The table lists this clone with a count of one. This chain connects TRBV6-6 to TRBJ2-7; the match to TRBD1 covers 9 bases. CDR1 and CDR2 from the germline V gene are MNHNY and SVGAGI (reference sequence). This CDR3 spans 15 amino acids. The V segment lost 5 bases and the J segment 3 bases; nucleotides outside the gene matches: 8. This chain's CDR3 is CASSPSGDRDYEQYF. CDR3 bases: TGTGCCAGCAGTCCCTCCGGGGACAGGGACTACGAGCAGTACTTC.

This clone was picked up a small number of times. The chain employs TRBV1 and TRBJ2-3; the table names TRBD2, a call not compared with the DNA. TRBV1 is designated a pseudogene. The CDR3 runs 17 residues. CDR3 DNA sequence: TGCACCAGCAGCCAATCTAGCGGGGGAAACCGCACAGATACGCAGTATTTT. Protein: CTSSQSSGGNRTDTQYF.

The J gene is TRBJ2-7, the V gene TRBV27; 9 positions agree with TRBD1. The CDR3 runs 13 residues. The J segment lost 7 bases and the V segment lost 6 bases, leaving 7 bases of the junction unmatched. CDR1 is MNHEY, CDR2 SMNVEV, per germline (reference sequence). The CDR3 loop reads CASSLQGAGEQYF. In DNA form, the CDR3 reads TGTGCCAGCAGCCTACAGGGGGCGGGGGAGCAGTACTTC.

This chain joins TRBV2 and TRBJ1-5; D unresolved. Germline-derived CDR1 and CDR2 are SNHLY and FYNNEI. This CDR3 is 13 amino acids long. Trimming removed 4 bases at V and 0 bases at J, with 4 bases between. For the CDR3, the DNA is TGTGCCAGCAGTGTCTCTAGCAATCAGCCCCAGCATTTT. It encodes CASSVSSNQPQHF.

The genes are TRBV18 and TRBJ1-2; 10 nucleotides agree with TRBD1. Germline V gene lookup returns CDR1 KGHSH and CDR2 LQKENI. The CDR3 loop spans 14 amino acids. Trimming removed 3 bases from V and 6 bases from J; junction bases left unmatched: 4. The DNA for the CDR3 is TGTGCCAGCTCACCTGGACAGGGGGTAAATGGCTACACCTTC. It encodes CASSPGQGVNGYTF. Full variable domain (remainder filled in from reference TRBV18 and TRBJ1-2): NAGVMQNPRHLVRRRGQEARLRCSPMKGHSHVYWYRQLPEEGLKFMVYLQKENIIDESGMPKERFSAEFPKEGPSILRIQQVVRGDSAAYFCASSPGQGVNGYTFGSGTRLTVV.

The V call is TRBV21-1, the J call TRBJ2-7; the D call TRBD1 from the table was never checked on the DNA. TRBV21-1 is tagged as a pseudogene. The CDR3 is 17 residues long. CDR3 sequence reads: CASSKRIRQGRSYEQYF. The CDR3 coding sequence is TGTGCCAGCAGCAAAAGGATTCGACAGGGGCGCTCCTACGAGCAGTACTTC.

The chain joins TRBV12-5 to TRBJ2-1; 9 bases are shared with TRBD1. V shed 4 bases, J shed 3 bases, and the junction held 10 bases outside the gene matches. The germline gives CDR1 LGHNT, CDR2 FRNRAP. The CDR3 covers 17 residues. The DNA for the CDR3 is TGTGCTAGTGGTTGGGGAGGGACAGGGACTTACTACAATGAGCAGTTCTTC. This sequence encodes CASGWGGTGTYYNEQFF.